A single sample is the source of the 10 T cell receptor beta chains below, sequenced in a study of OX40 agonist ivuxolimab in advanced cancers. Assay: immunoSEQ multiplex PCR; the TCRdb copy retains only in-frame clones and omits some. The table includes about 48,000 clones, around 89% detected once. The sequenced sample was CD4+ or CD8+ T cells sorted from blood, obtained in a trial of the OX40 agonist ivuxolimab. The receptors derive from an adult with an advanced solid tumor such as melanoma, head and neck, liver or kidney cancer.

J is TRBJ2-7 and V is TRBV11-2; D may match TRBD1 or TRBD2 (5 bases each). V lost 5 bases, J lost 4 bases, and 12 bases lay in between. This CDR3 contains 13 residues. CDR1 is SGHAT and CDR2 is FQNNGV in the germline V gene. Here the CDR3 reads CASSLGTDYEQYF. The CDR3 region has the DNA TGTGCCAGCAGCCTGGGGACGGATTACGAGCAGTACTTC.

CDR3 in amino acids: CASSLGLWGTNYEQYF. CDR3 bases: TGTGCCAGCAGCTTAGGCTTATGGGGGACCAACTACGAGCAGTACTTC. The chain has TRBV7-8 and TRBJ2-7, with D perhaps matching TRBD1 or TRBD2 (5 bases each). V lost 1 base to trimming and J lost 3 bases, with 16 bases between them. The V gene's germline CDR1 is SGHVS and CDR2 FQNEAQ. This CDR3 spans 16 amino acids. The full variable domain, rest sourced from reference TRBV7-8 and TRBJ2-7, is GAGVSQSPRYKVAKRGQDVALRCDPISGHVSLFWYQQALGQGPEFLTYFQNEAQLDKSGLPSDRFFAERPEGSVSTLKIQRTQQEDSAVYLCASSLGLWGTNYEQYFGPGTRLTVT.

The CDR3 protein is CASSAPGTSDNEQFF. In DNA, the CDR3 is TGTGCCAGCAGCGCACCCGGGACTAGTGACAATGAGCAGTTCTTC. The rearrangement uses TRBV7-8 and TRBJ2-1, with 8 nucleotides matching TRBD2. The CDR3 contains 15 residues. V lost 5 bases to trimming and J lost 5 bases; unmatched junction nucleotides: 8. The germline gives CDR1 SGHVS, CDR2 FQNEAQ.

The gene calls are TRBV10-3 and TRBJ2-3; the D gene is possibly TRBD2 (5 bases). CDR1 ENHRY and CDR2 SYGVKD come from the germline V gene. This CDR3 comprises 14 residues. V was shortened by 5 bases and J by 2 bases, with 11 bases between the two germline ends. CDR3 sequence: CAISLIAFTDTQYF. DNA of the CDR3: TGTGCCATCAGTCTGATAGCGTTCACAGATACGCAGTATTTT.

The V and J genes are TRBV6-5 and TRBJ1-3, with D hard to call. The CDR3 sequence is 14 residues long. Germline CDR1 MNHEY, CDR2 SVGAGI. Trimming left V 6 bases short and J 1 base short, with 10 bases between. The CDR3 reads CASSLRGSGNTIYF. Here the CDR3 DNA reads TGTGCCAGCAGCCTCCGAGGTTCTGGAAACACCATATATTTT.

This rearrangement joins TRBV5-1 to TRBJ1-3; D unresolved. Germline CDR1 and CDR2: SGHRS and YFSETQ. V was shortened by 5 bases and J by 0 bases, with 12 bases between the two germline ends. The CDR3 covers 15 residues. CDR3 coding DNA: TGCGCCAGCAGGACTGCCATCATCTCTGGAAACACCATATATTTT. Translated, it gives CASRTAIISGNTIYF.

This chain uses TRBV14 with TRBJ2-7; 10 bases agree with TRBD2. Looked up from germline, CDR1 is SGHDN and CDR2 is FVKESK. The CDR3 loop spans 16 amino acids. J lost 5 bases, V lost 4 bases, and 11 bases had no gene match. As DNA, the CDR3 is TGTGCCAGCAGCCTTGTCGGTTCAGCGGGAGGGAACGAGCAGTACTTC. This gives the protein CASSLVGSAGGNEQYF.

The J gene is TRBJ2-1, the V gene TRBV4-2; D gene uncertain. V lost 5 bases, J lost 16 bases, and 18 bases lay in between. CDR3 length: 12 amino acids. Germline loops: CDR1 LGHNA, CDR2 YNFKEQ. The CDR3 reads CASSFSPRLLFF. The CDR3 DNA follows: TGTGCCAGCAGCTTCTCTCCGAGACTTCTCTTCTTC.

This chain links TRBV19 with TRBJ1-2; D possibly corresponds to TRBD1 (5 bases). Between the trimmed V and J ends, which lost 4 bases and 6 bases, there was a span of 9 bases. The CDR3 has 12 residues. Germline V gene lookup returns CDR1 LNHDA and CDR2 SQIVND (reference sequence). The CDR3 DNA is TGTGCCAGTAGTAGGGACCTAAATGGCTACACCTTC. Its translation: CASSRDLNGYTF.

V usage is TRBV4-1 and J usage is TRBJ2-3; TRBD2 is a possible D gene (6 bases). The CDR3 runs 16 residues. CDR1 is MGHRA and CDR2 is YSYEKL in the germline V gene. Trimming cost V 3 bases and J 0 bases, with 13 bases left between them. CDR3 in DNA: TGCGCCAGCAGCCAGCCCCCCAGCGGGAGCACAGATACGCAGTATTTT. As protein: CASSQPPSGSTDTQYF.